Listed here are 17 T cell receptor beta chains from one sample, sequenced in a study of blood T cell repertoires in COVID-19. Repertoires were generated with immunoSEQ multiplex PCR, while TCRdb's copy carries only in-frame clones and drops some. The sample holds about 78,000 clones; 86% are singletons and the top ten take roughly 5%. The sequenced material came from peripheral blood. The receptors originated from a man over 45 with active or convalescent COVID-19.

CDR3 residues: CASSLGTSLETQYF. CDR3 sequence (DNA): TGCGCCAGCAGCTTGGGGACTAGCCTGGAGACCCAGTACTTC. The V gene is TRBV5-1, the J gene TRBJ2-5; 8 bases are shared with TRBD2. The V gene's germline CDR1 is SGHRS and CDR2 YFSETQ. The V segment lost 0 bases and the J segment 5 bases; nucleotides outside the gene matches: 3. The length of the CDR3 is 14 residues.

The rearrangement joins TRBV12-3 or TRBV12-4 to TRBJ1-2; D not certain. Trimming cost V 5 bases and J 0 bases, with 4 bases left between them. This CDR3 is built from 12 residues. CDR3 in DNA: TGTGCCAGCAGTCATTCTAACTATGGCTACACCTTC. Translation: CASSHSNYGYTF.

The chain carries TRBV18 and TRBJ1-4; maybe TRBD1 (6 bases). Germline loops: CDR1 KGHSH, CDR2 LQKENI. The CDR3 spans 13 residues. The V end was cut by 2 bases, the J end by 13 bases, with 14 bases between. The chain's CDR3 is CASSPNGQFALFF. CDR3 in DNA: TGTGCCAGCTCACCAAACGGACAGTTCGCACTGTTTTTT.

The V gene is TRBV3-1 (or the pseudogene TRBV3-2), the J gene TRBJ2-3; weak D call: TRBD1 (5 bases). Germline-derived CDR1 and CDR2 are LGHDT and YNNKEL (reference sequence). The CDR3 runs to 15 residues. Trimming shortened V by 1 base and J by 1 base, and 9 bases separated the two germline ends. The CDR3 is CASSQGGLRTDTQYF. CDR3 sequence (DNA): TGTGCCAGCAGCCAAGGGGGCCTTCGCACAGATACGCAGTATTTT.

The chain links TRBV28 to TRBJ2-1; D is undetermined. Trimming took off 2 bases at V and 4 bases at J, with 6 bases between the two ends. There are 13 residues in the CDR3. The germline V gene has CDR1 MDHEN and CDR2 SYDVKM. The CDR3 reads CASSLNGYNEQFF. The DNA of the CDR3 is TGTGCCAGCAGTTTAAACGGGTACAATGAGCAGTTCTTC.

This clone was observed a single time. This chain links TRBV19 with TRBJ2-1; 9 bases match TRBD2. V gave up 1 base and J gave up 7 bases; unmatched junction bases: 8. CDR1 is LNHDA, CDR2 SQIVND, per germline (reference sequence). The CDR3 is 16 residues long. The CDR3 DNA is TGTGCCAGTAGTATAGGAGATAGCGGGGGCCGGAATGAGCAGTTCTTC. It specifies CASSIGDSGGRNEQFF.

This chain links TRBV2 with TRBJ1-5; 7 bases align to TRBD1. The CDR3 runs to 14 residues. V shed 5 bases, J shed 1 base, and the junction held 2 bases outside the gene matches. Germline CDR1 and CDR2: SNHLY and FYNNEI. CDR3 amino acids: CASSSGGSNQPQHF. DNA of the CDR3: TGTGCCAGCAGTTCAGGGGGGAGCAATCAGCCCCAGCATTTT. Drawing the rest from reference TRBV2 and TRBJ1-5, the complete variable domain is EPEVTQTPSHQVTQMGQEVILRCVPISNHLYFYWYRQILGQKVEFLVSFYNNEISEKSEIFDDQFSVERPDGSNFTLKIRSTKLEDSAMYFCASSSGGSNQPQHFGDGTRLSIL.

Here the CDR3 reads CASSSNRDYGYTF. The CDR3 nucleotides are TGTGCCAGCAGCTCCAACAGGGATTATGGCTACACCTTC. The genes are TRBV6-2 or TRBV6-3 and TRBJ1-2, with TRBD1 as a possible D gene (6 bases). The germline gives CDR1 MNHEY, CDR2 SVGEGT. The ends were cut back, 6 bases at V and 5 bases at J, with 13 bases in the middle. This CDR3 region has 13 residues.

Here the CDR3 DNA reads TGCGCCAGCAGCCAGGACCAGGGGGCACGTGATTCACCCCTCCACTTT. Encoded protein: CASSQDQGARDSPLHF. This chain joins TRBV4-1 and TRBJ1-6; 8 bases fit TRBD1. This CDR3 region has 16 residues. The ends lost 3 bases at V and 8 bases at J; junction bases unmatched: 9. The germline CDR1 and CDR2 sequences are MGHRA and YSYEKL.

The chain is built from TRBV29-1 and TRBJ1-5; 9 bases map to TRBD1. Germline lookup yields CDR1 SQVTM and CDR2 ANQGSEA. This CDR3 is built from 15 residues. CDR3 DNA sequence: TGCATCACCGGGACAGGGATTTATAGCAATCAGCCCCAGCATTTT. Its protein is CITGTGIYSNQPQHF.

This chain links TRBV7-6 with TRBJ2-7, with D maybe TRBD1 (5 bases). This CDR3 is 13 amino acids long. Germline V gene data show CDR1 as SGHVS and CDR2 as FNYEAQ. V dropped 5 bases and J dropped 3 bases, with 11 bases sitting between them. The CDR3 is CASSATVSYEQYF. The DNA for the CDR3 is TGTGCCAGCAGCGCGACAGTTAGCTACGAGCAGTACTTC.

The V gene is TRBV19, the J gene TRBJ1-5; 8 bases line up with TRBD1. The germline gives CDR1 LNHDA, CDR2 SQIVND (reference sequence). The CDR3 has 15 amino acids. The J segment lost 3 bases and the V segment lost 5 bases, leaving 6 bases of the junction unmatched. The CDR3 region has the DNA TGTGCCAGTAGTCCCCTGGACAGGGACAATCAGCCCCAGCATTTT. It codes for CASSPLDRDNQPQHF.

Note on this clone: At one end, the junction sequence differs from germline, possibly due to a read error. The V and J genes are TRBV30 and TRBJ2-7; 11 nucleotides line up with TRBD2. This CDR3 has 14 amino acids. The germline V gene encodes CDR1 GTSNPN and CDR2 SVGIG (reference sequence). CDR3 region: CACPGLADSSEQYF. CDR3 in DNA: TGTGCCTGCCCGGGACTAGCGGACTCCTCCGAGCAGTACTTC.

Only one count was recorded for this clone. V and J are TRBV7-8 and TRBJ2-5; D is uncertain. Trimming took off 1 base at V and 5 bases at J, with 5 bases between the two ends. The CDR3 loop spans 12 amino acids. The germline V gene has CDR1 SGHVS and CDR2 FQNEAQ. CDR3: CASSLVEETQYF. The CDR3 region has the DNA TGTGCCAGCAGCTTAGTAGAGGAGACCCAGTACTTC.

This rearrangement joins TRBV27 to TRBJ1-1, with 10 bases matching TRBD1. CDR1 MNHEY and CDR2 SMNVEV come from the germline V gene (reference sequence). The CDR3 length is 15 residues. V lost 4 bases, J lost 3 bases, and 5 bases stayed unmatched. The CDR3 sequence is CASSSRTGGYTEAFF. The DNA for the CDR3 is TGTGCCAGCAGTTCCCGGACAGGGGGTTACACTGAAGCTTTCTTT.

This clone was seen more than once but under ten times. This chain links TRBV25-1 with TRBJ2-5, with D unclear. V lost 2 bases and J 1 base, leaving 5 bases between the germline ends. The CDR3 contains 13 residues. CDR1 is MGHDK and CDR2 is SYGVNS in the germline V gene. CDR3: CASSEGPQETQYF. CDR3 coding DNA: TGTGCCAGCAGTGAAGGCCCCCAAGAGACCCAGTACTTC. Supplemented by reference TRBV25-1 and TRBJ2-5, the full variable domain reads EADIYQTPRYLVIGTGKKITLECSQTMGHDKMYWYQQDPGMELHLIHYSYGVNSTEKGDLSSESTVSRIRTEHFPLTLESARPSHTSQYLCASSEGPQETQYFGPGTRLLVL.

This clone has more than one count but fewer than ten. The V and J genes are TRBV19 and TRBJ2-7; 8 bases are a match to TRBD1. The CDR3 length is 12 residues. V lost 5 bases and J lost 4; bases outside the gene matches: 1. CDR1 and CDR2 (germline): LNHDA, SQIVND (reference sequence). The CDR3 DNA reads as TGTGCCAGTAGTCAGGGGGCTTACGAGCAGTACTTC. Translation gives CASSQGAYEQYF.